A single count supports the clone carrying this T cell receptor (beta chain). Its antigen is still unknown. As to time point: week 35, safety follow-up. Doses consisted of 300 ug of mutant IDH1 20-mer peptide each, paired with topical imiquimod. There were eight vaccinations for patients, given in weeks 1, 3, 5, 7, 11, 15, 19 and 23. The astrocytomas were IDH1-mutant, ATRX-negative, and WHO grade 3 or 4. The data were taken from a study of a mutant IDH1 vaccine in newly diagnosed glioma. Study details: Following radiotherapy alone, or alongside temozolomide cycles, vaccination was started after an interval of 4-6 weeks. Patients got radiotherapy, temozolomide, or both beforehand, and most got both.

Deletions cut 7 bases from V and 5 bases from J, with 21 bases between. This CDR3 is built from 16 residues. Germline values: CDR1 SNHLY, CDR2 FYNNEI. Repertoires were generated with immunoSEQ multiplex PCR, while TCRdb's copy carries only in-frame clones and drops some. The data show tens of thousands of clones, with 81% seen just once and 4.7% held by the top ten. The chain joins TRBV2 to TRBJ2-1; no clear D gene. The origin of this receptor is a woman aged 40 to 50 with glioma. Some clones in this sample may be carry-over from other donors' samples. The sequences come from PBMCs, collected from a glioma patient whose treatment included an IDH1 peptide vaccine. The CDR3 DNA reads as TGTGCCAGCAAAATCGGCCGGCGGACCGACCACAATGAGCAGTTCTTC. This encodes CASKIGRRTDHNEQFF. The variable domain in full, with the rest retrieved from reference TRBV2 and TRBJ2-1, is EPEVTQTPSHQVTQMGQEVILRCVPISNHLYFYWYRQILGQKVEFLVSFYNNEISEKSEIFDDQFSVERPDGSNFTLKIRSTKLEDSAMYFCASKIGRRTDHNEQFFGPGTRLTVL.